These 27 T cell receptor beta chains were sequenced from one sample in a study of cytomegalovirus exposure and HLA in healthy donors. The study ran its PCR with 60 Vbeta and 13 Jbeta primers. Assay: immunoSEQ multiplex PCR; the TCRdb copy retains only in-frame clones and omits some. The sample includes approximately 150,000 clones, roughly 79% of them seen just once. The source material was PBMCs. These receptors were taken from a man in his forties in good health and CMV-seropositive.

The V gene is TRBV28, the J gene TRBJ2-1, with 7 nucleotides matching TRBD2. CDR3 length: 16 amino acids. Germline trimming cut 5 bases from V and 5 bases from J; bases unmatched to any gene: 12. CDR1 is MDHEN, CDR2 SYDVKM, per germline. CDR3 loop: CASSPPSAGANNEQFF. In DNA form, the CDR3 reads TGTGCCAGCAGTCCCCCTTCTGCGGGAGCTAACAATGAGCAGTTCTTC.

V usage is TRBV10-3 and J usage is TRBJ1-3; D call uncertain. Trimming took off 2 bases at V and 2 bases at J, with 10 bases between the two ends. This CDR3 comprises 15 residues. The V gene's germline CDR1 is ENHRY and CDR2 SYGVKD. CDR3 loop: CAISEPGFTGNTIYF. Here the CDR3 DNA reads TGTGCCATCAGTGAGCCGGGGTTTACTGGAAACACCATATATTTT.

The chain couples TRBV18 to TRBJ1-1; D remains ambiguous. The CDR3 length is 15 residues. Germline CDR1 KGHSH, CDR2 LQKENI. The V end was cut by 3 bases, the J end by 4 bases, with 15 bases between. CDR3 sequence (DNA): TGTGCCAGCTCACCCCTTGAGGGAGCGAGCACTGAAGCTTTCTTT. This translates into CASSPLEGASTEAFF.

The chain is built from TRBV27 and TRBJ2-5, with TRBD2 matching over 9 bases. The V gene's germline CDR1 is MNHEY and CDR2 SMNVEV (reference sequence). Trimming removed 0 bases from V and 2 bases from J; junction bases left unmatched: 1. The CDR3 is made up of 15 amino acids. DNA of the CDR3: TGTGCCAGCAGTTTATCGGGACTAGCACAAGAGACCCAGTACTTC. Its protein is CASSLSGLAQETQYF.

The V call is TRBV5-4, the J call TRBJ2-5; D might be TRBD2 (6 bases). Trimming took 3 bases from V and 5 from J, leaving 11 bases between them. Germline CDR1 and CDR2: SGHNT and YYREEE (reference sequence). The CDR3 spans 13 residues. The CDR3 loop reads CASSWDSFETQYF. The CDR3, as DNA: TGTGCCAGCAGCTGGGACTCTTTCGAGACCCAGTACTTC.

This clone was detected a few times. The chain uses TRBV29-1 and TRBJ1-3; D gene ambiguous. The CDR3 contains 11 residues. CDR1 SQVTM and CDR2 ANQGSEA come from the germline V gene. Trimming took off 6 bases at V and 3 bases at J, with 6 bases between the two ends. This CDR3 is CSVRLGNTIYF. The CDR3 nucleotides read TGCAGCGTCCGACTTGGAAACACCATATATTTT.

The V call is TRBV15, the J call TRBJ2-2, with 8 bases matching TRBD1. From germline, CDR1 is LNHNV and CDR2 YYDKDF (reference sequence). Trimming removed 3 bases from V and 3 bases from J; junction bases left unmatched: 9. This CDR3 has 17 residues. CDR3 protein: CATSRGTGEFYTGELFF. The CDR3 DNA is TGTGCCACCAGCAGGGGGACAGGAGAGTTTTACACCGGGGAGCTGTTTTTT.

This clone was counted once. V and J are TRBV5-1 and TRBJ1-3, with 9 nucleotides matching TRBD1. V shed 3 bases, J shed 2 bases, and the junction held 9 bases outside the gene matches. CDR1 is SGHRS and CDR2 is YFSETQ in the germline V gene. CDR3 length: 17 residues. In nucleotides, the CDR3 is TGCGCCAGCAGCTCGGGAGGGACAGGGAACGCTGGAAACACCATATATTTT. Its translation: CASSSGGTGNAGNTIYF.

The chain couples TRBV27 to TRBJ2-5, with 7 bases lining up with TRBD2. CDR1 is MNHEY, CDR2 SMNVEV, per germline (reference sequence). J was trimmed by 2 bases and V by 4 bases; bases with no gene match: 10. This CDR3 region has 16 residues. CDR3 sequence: CASSSYGGTTQETQYF. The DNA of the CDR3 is TGTGCCAGCAGTTCCTACGGGGGGACTACTCAAGAGACCCAGTACTTC.

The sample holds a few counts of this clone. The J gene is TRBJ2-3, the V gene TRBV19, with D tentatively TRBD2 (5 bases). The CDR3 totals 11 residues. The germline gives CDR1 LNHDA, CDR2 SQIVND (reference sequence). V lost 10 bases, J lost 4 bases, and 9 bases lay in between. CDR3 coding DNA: TGTGCCACCGGGGTATCAGATACGCAGTATTTT. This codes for CATGVSDTQYF.

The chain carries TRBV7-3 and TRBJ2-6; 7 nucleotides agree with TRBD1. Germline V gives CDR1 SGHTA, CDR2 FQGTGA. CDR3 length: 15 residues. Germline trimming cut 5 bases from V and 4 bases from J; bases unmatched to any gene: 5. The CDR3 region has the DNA TGTGCCAGCAGCAGACAGGGATTCGGGGCCAACGTCCTGACTTTC. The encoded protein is CASSRQGFGANVLTF.

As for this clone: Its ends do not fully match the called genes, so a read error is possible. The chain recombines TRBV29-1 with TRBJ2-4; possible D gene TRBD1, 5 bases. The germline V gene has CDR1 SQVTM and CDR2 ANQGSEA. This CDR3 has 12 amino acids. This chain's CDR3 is CSVLGAENSQYF. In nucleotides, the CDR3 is TGCAGCGTCCTAGGGGCAGAAAACAGTCAGTACTTC.

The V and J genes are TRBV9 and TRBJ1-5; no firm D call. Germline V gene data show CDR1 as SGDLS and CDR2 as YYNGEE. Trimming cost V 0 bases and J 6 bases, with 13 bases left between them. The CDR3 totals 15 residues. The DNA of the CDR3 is TGTGCCAGCAGCGTAGGGTCCCCTCGGGGTCAGCCCCAGCATTTT. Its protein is CASSVGSPRGQPQHF.

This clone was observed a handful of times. As DNA, the CDR3 is TGTGCCAGCAGTGGGCGGACAGGGCACGAGCAGTACTTC. Translation gives CASSGRTGHEQYF. This rearrangement joins TRBV6-1 to TRBJ2-7, with TRBD1 matching 8 bases. Germline V gives CDR1 MNHNS, CDR2 SASEGT. The length of the CDR3 is 13 residues. V gave up 4 bases and J gave up 5 bases; unmatched junction bases: 4.

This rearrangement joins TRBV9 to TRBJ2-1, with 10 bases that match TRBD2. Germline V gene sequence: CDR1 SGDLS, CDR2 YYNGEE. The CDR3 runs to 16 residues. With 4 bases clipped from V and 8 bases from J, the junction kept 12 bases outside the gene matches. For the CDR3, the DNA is TGTGCCAGCAGCCCGATAAGGGCTAGCGGGAGACATGAGCAGTTCTTC. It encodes CASSPIRASGRHEQFF. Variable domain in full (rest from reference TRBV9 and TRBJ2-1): DSGVTQTPKHLITATGQRVTLRCSPRSGDLSVYWYQQSLDQGLQFLIQYYNGEERAKGNILERFSAQQFPDLHSELNLSSLELGDSALYFCASSPIRASGRHEQFFGPGTRLTVL.

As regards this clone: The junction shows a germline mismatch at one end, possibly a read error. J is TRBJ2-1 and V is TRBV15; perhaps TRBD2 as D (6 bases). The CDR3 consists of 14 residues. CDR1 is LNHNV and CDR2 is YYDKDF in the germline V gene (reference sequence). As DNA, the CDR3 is TGTGCCACCAGGAACACAGGAGGCGGGAATGGGCAGTTCTTC. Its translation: CATRNTGGGNGQFF.

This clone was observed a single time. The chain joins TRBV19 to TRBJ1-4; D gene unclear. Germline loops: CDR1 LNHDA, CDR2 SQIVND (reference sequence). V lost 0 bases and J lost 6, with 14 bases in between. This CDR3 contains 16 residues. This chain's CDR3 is CASSIDYRGPHEKLFF. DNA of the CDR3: TGTGCCAGTAGTATAGACTACCGAGGGCCCCATGAAAAACTGTTTTTT.

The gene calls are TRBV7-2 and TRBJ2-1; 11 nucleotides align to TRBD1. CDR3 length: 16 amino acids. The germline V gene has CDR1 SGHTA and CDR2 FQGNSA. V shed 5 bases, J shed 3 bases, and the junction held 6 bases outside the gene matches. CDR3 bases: TGTGCCAGCAGCATCACCGGGACAGGGGGCTACAATGAGCAGTTCTTC. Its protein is CASSITGTGGYNEQFF.

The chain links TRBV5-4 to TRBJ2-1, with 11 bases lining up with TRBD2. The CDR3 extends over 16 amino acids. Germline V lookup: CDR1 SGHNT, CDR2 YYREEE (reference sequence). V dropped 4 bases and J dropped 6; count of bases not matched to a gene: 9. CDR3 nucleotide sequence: TGTGCCAGCAGCGAAGCCACTAGCGGGAGAATCAATGAGCAGTTCTTC. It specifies CASSEATSGRINEQFF.

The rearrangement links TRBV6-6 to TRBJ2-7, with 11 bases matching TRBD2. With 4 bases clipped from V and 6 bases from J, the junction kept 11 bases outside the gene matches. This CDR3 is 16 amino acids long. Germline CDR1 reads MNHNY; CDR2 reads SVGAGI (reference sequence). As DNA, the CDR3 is TGTGCCAGCAGTTCGGGGCTAGCGGGAGGATTTGGCGAGCAGTACTTC. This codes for CASSSGLAGGFGEQYF.

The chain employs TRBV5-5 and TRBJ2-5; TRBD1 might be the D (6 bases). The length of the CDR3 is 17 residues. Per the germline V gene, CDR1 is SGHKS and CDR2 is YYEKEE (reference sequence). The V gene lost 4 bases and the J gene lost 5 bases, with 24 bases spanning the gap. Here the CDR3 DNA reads TGTGCCAGCAGCCAAACAGGGCTGGGGTTCTCTTTGGAGACCCAGTACTTC. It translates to CASSQTGLGFSLETQYF.

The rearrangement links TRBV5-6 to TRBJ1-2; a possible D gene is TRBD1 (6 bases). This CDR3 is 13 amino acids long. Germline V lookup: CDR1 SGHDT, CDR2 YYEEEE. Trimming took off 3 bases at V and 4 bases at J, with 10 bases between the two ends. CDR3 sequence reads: CASSSRGGYGYTF. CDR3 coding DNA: TGTGCCAGCAGCTCGAGGGGGGGCTATGGCTACACCTTC.

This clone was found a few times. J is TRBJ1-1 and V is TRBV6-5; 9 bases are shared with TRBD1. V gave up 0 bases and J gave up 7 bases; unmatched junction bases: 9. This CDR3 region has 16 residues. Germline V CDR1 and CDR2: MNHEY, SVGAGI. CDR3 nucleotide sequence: TGTGCCAGCAGTTACTCATTGGGGACAGGGTCAAATGAAGCTTTCTTT. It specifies CASSYSLGTGSNEAFF.

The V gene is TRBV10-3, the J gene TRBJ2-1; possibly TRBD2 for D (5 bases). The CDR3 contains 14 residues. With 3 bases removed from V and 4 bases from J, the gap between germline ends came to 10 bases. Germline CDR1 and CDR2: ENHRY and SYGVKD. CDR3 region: CAISEGGIYNEQFF. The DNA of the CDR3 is TGTGCCATCAGTGAAGGAGGAATATACAATGAGCAGTTCTTC.

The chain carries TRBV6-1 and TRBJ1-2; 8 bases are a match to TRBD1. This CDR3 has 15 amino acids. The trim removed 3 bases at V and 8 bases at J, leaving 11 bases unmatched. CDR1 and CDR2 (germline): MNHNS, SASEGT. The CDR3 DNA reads TGTGCCAGCAGTGAGAGGGGGACAGGCTCGCAAGGCTACACCTTC. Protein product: CASSERGTGSQGYTF.

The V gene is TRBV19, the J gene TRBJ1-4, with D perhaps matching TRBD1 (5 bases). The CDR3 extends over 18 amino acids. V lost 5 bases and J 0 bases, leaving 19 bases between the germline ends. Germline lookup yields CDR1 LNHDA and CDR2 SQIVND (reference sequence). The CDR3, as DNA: TGTGCCAGTAGTTCGCGACAGAACTTAGGGGCAACTAATGAAAAACTGTTTTTT. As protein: CASSSRQNLGATNEKLFF.

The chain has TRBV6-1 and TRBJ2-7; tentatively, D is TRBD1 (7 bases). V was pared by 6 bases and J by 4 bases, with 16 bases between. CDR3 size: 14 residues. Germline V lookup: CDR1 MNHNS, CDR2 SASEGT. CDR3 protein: CASRYQGGRYEQYF. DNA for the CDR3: TGTGCCAGCAGGTACCAGGGGGGTCGATACGAGCAGTACTTC.